These 30 T cell receptor beta chains came from one sample sequenced in a study of blood T cell repertoires in COVID-19 (dated by TCRdb to about 2020). The library was generated by the immunoSEQ multiplex PCR assay. TCRdb carries this immuneACCESS record with in-frame sequences only. Its versions omit some clonotypes, under half of them owing to an unresolved V gene in the studies checked, with the rest unexplained. This sample is represented by 200,000 to 250,000 clones; about nine tenths of them were singletons. Around 4.5% of the sample lies in the top ten. Sequencing input: peripheral blood. The receptors here all came from a man aged 50 or older with acute or convalescent COVID-19.

V gene TRBV6-6 combines with J gene TRBJ1-5; TRBD1 matches 7 bases. CDR1 and CDR2 (germline): MNHNY, SVGAGI (reference sequence). This CDR3 region has 15 residues. J was trimmed by 2 bases and V by 6 bases; bases with no gene match: 7. Here the CDR3 DNA reads TGTGCCAGCAGAACAGGGGCTGATGGCAATCAGCCCCAGCATTTT. Protein: CASRTGADGNQPQHF.

This chain uses TRBV3-1 (or the pseudogene TRBV3-2) with TRBJ2-1; 8 bases agree with TRBD1. Unmatched junction bases numbered 6, after V lost 8 bases and J lost 6 bases. CDR1 is LGHDT and CDR2 is YNNKEL in the germline V gene (reference sequence). The CDR3 sequence is 13 residues long. This chain's CDR3 is CASAQTGANEQFF. In DNA, the CDR3 is TGTGCCAGCGCGCAGACAGGGGCCAATGAGCAGTTCTTC.

The chain recombines TRBV18 with TRBJ2-5; D is perhaps TRBD1 (5 bases). The CDR3 runs 15 residues. Germline CDR1 is KGHSH and CDR2 is LQKENI. The germline V and J ends were trimmed by 0 bases and 1 base, with 9 bases remaining between them. CDR3 loop: CASSPPIDSQETQYF. The CDR3 nucleotides read TGTGCCAGCTCACCACCAATCGACAGCCAAGAGACCCAGTACTTC.

J is TRBJ1-5 and V is TRBV19, with 8 nucleotides matching TRBD1. With 7 bases clipped from V and 0 bases from J, the junction kept 5 bases outside the gene matches. The CDR3 consists of 15 residues. Per the germline V gene, CDR1 is LNHDA and CDR2 is SQIVND (reference sequence). The chain's CDR3 is CASTTDRGSNQPQHF. DNA of the CDR3: TGTGCCAGTACCACCGACAGGGGTAGCAATCAGCCCCAGCATTTT.

The chain recombines TRBV7-9 with TRBJ2-5, with D perhaps TRBD2 (7 bases). CDR1 SEHNR and CDR2 FQNEAQ come from the germline V gene (reference sequence). V was clipped by 8 bases and J by 0 bases, with 16 bases between them. This CDR3 region has 15 residues. The CDR3 loop is CASPRGGEYQETQYF. The CDR3 DNA sequence: TGTGCCAGCCCGAGGGGGGGGGAGTACCAAGAGACCCAGTACTTC.

V gene TRBV7-9 combines with J gene TRBJ2-1; the match to TRBD2 covers 11 bases. The germline gives CDR1 SEHNR, CDR2 FQNEAQ (reference sequence). The V segment lost 8 bases and the J segment 3 bases; nucleotides outside the gene matches: 6. CDR3 length equals 15 residues. The CDR3 bases are TGTGCCAGCCACCTAGCGGGGGGACTCTACAATGAGCAGTTCTTC. This sequence encodes CASHLAGGLYNEQFF.

The J gene is TRBJ1-1, the V gene TRBV27; 9 bases are a match to TRBD1. The trim removed 6 bases at V and 5 bases at J, leaving 7 bases unmatched. CDR1 is MNHEY, CDR2 SMNVEV, per germline (reference sequence). The CDR3 consists of 14 residues. Here the CDR3 DNA reads TGTGCCAGCAGAAACAGGGGGCGCCGGACTGAAGCTTTCTTT. This gives the protein CASRNRGRRTEAFF.

The chain joins TRBV11-2 to TRBJ1-3; TRBD1 might be the D (6 bases). V lost 5 bases and J lost 3, with 17 bases in between. This CDR3 is built from 16 residues. The germline gives CDR1 SGHAT, CDR2 FQNNGV. The CDR3 nucleotides read TGTGCCAGCAGCCATCCGGGACAAAGGTTTGGAAACACCATATATTTT. Its translation: CASSHPGQRFGNTIYF.

V gene TRBV5-8 combines with J gene TRBJ2-2; D possibly corresponds to TRBD2 (6 bases). The CDR3 extends over 15 amino acids. CDR1 and CDR2 from the germline V gene are SGHTS and YDEGEE. V was trimmed by 4 bases and J by 4 bases, leaving 14 bases between them. CDR3 sequence (DNA): TGTGCCAGCAGCATGGGACTGTCGAGCACCGGGGAGCTGTTTTTT. Its translation is CASSMGLSSTGELFF.

The chain recombines TRBV19 with TRBJ1-2, with D tentatively TRBD1 (5 bases). Germline-derived CDR1 and CDR2 are LNHDA and SQIVND (reference sequence). This CDR3 region has 15 residues. Between the trimmed V and J ends, which lost 4 bases and 4 bases, there was a span of 16 bases. The CDR3 reads CASSTLDSAFYGYTF. Here the CDR3 DNA reads TGTGCCAGTAGTACTCTAGACAGCGCATTCTATGGCTACACCTTC.

The rearrangement links TRBV18 to TRBJ2-5; D possibly corresponds to TRBD2 (5 bases). This CDR3 spans 13 amino acids. Trimming pared 5 bases from V and 5 bases from J, leaving 12 bases between. Per the germline V gene, CDR1 is KGHSH and CDR2 is LQKENI. CDR3: CASSSGLGETQYF. Written as DNA, the CDR3 is TGTGCCAGCTCATCCGGACTGGGGGAGACCCAGTACTTC.

The chain carries TRBV6-5 and TRBJ1-1; D is unclear. Germline V gives CDR1 MNHEY, CDR2 SVGAGI. This CDR3 contains 15 residues. The V end lost 0 bases, the J end lost 0 bases, and 8 bases lay between the germline ends. CDR3 region: CASSYSGGMNTEAFF. CDR3 nucleotides: TGTGCCAGCAGTTACTCAGGAGGGATGAACACTGAAGCTTTCTTT.

The chain uses TRBV30 and TRBJ1-2; D not certain. This CDR3 contains 13 residues. CDR1 and CDR2 from the germline V gene are GTSNPN and SVGIG (reference sequence). Trimming took off 0 bases at V and 5 bases at J, with 10 bases between the two ends. The CDR3 DNA sequence: TGTGCCTGGAGTGTAGAGAACGTTTATGGCTACACCTTC. Protein: CAWSVENVYGYTF.

V is TRBV9 and J is TRBJ2-5; a weak D match, TRBD1 (6 bases). Germline V gene data show CDR1 as SGDLS and CDR2 as YYNGEE. The CDR3 contains 17 residues. V lost 1 base and J 3 bases, leaving 19 bases between the germline ends. Here the CDR3 reads CASSVKSTGLVEETQYF. CDR3 sequence (DNA): TGTGCCAGCAGCGTAAAATCCACAGGGCTCGTAGAAGAGACCCAGTACTTC.

The chain recombines TRBV5-8 with TRBJ1-1; 8 positions agree with TRBD1. V shed 9 bases, J shed 1 base, and the junction held 14 bases outside the gene matches. The germline gives CDR1 SGHTS, CDR2 YDEGEE. The CDR3 is made up of 16 amino acids. CDR3 DNA: TGTGCCAACCGCGCTTCGGGGGACAGGACGAACACTGAAGCTTTCTTT. It yields the protein CANRASGDRTNTEAFF. Full variable domain (remainder filled in from reference TRBV5-8 and TRBJ1-1): EAGVTQSPTHLIKTRGQQATLRCSPISGHTSVYWYQQALGLGLQFLLWYDEGEERNRGNFPPRFSGRQFPNYSSELNVNALELEDSALYLCANRASGDRTNTEAFFGQGTRLTVV.

The chain links TRBV7-2 to TRBJ1-2; D is perhaps TRBD1 (5 bases). CDR1 SGHTA and CDR2 FQGNSA come from the germline V gene. V was shortened by 5 bases and J by 7 bases, with 14 bases between the two germline ends. This CDR3 is 13 amino acids long. The CDR3 nucleotides read TGTGCCAGCAGCGCCCTTGGGGGGTTTGGCTACACCTTC. Translating gives CASSALGGFGYTF.

A note on this clone: Other nucleotide sequences from this sample produce the same CDR3. This chain connects TRBV18 to TRBJ1-1, with 7 bases that match TRBD1. Germline V CDR1 and CDR2: KGHSH, LQKENI. The CDR3 loop spans 14 amino acids. V trimming: 3 bases; J trimming: 0 bases; junction bases outside the gene matches: 1. In DNA, the CDR3 is TGTGCCAGCTCACCGGGACAGATGAACACTGAAGCTTTCTTT. This codes for CASSPGQMNTEAFF.

Regarding this clone: The junction and the germline gene differ at one end; a read error may be behind it. The rearrangement uses TRBV29-1 and TRBJ1-4, with a possible D match to TRBD1 (5 bases). This CDR3 spans 13 amino acids. In germline, CDR1 is SQVTM, CDR2 ANQGSEA. CDR3 sequence (DNA): TGCAGCGCTGAACAGGACTCGAATGAAAAACTGTTTTTT. Protein sequence: CSAEQDSNEKLFF.

J is TRBJ1-3 and V is TRBV7-3, with a weak D call TRBD1 (5 bases). This CDR3 is built from 16 residues. The V end was cut by 5 bases, the J end by 3 bases, with 17 bases between. In germline, CDR1 is SGHTA, CDR2 FQGTGA. The CDR3 loop reads CASSKNGGGNGNTIYF. CDR3 nucleotide sequence: TGTGCCAGCAGCAAAAACGGGGGAGGGAATGGAAACACCATATATTTT.

J is TRBJ1-4 and V is TRBV14, with 9 bases lining up with TRBD1. The V gene's germline CDR1 is SGHDN and CDR2 FVKESK. V was pared by 5 bases and J by 2 bases, with 3 bases of the junction left unmatched. The CDR3 totals 15 residues. The CDR3 DNA reads as TGTGCCAGCAGCTACACAGGGGGCACTAATGAAAAACTGTTTTTT. It encodes CASSYTGGTNEKLFF.

This chain uses TRBV11-2 with TRBJ1-4; no definite D call. The germline V gene encodes CDR1 SGHAT and CDR2 FQNNGV. V was shortened by 5 bases and J by 10 bases, with 20 bases between the two germline ends. The CDR3 runs to 15 residues. Here the CDR3 DNA reads TGTGCCAGCAGCCTTCTCCGAGGTGTGGGTGTAAAACTGTTTTTT. This codes for CASSLLRGVGVKLFF.

This rearrangement joins TRBV7-8 to TRBJ1-4; D perhaps matches TRBD1 (5 bases). Trimming left V 7 bases short and J 8 bases short, with 23 bases between. This CDR3 is built from 16 residues. Looked up from germline, CDR1 is SGHVS and CDR2 is FQNEAQ. CDR3 region: CASTQGGVTRGEKLFF. CDR3 bases: TGTGCCAGCACCCAGGGAGGGGTAACCCGAGGGGAAAAACTGTTTTTT.

The V and J genes are TRBV7-6 and TRBJ2-3; 12 bases fit TRBD2. After removal of 3 bases from V and 4 bases from J, the junction contained 14 bases not matched to a gene. Per the germline V gene, CDR1 is SGHVS and CDR2 is FNYEAQ. This CDR3 spans 19 amino acids. This chain's CDR3 is CASSFSGLPGLAGPDTQYF. CDR3 bases: TGTGCCAGCAGCTTTAGTGGGTTACCGGGACTAGCGGGCCCAGATACGCAGTATTTT.

As DNA, the CDR3 is TGTGCCCGGGGGGACAATCAGCCCCAGCATTTT. Amino acids: CARGDNQPQHF. V is TRBV6-5 and J is TRBJ1-5, with D tentatively TRBD1 (5 bases). The germline CDR1 and CDR2 sequences are MNHEY and SVGAGI. CDR3 length: 11 residues. V was pared by 11 bases and J by 3 bases, with 8 bases between.

The CDR3 DNA follows: TGTGCCAGCAGCTTGGGCCCTGAAAACAGGGGCAATCAGCCCCAGCATTTT. It codes for CASSLGPENRGNQPQHF. The rearrangement links TRBV5-5 to TRBJ1-5, with D tentatively TRBD1 (6 bases). V was cut by 0 bases and J by 2 bases, with 15 bases left in between. From germline, CDR1 is SGHKS and CDR2 YYEKEE (reference sequence). The CDR3 totals 17 residues.

CDR3 DNA: TGCGCCAGCAGCTCCGGGGGAGGGGAAAAACTGTTTTTT. This gives the protein CASSSGGGEKLFF. The chain couples TRBV10-1 to TRBJ1-4; a weak D match, TRBD1 (5 bases). The germline CDR1 and CDR2 sequences are WNHNN and SYGVQD (reference sequence). V was trimmed by 6 bases and J by 8 bases, leaving 13 bases between them. The CDR3 runs 13 residues.

As to this clone: A read error may produce the germline difference seen at one junction end. This chain joins TRBV12-3 or TRBV12-4 and TRBJ2-1, with D tentatively TRBD2 (5 bases). The CDR3 consists of 13 residues. CDR3 in DNA: TGTGCCAGCAGTCTAGCCTACTACAATGAGCAGTTCTTC. This sequence encodes CASSLAYYNEQFF.

J is TRBJ1-5 and V is TRBV11-2; D gene unclear. V lost 5 bases and J 0 bases, leaving 11 bases between the germline ends. The CDR3 is made up of 15 amino acids. CDR1 is SGHAT, CDR2 FQNNGV, per germline. CDR3 loop: CASSLGLDSNQPQHF. As DNA, the CDR3 is TGTGCCAGCAGCCTAGGACTCGATAGCAATCAGCCCCAGCATTTT. The complete variable domain, with remaining parts taken from reference TRBV11-2 and TRBJ1-5, reads EAGVAQSPRYKIIEKRQSVAFWCNPISGHATLYWYQQILGQGPKLLIQFQNNGVVDDSQLPKDRFSAERLKGVDSTLKIQPAKLEDSAVYLCASSLGLDSNQPQHFGDGTRLSIL.

The chain couples TRBV12-3 or TRBV12-4 to TRBJ2-2; the match to TRBD1 covers 7 bases. This CDR3 has 13 amino acids. Germline trimming cut 5 bases from V and 6 bases from J; bases unmatched to any gene: 3. CDR3 region: CASSEQGPGELFF. CDR3 sequence (DNA): TGTGCCAGCAGTGAACAGGGGCCCGGGGAGCTGTTTTTT.

The chain uses TRBV2 and TRBJ2-1; 9 nucleotides align to TRBD2. V gave up 5 bases and J gave up 3 bases; unmatched junction bases: 5. The CDR3 runs to 15 residues. Germline values: CDR1 SNHLY, CDR2 FYNNEI. CDR3 nucleotide sequence: TGTGCCAGCAGTCCGGGAGCGGGGGGCTACAATGAGCAGTTCTTC. Translation: CASSPGAGGYNEQFF.